Detailed here is one TCR beta chain. The antigen is unknown. Isolation per sample recovered at least 7 million PBMCs. For the second PCR, which ran for roughly 6 to 11 cycles, a sample-barcoded 5' primer and a J-beta primer mix were used. TCRdb ran MiXCR on the 5' RACE reads and lists one entry per CDR3 protein. The repertoire has 600,000 to 850,000 distinct CDR3 sequences, 25% of them found once; the top ten carry 9.4%. The data were taken from a study of blood T cells in healthy people across ages. Study conclusions and caveats: Roughly linearly, TCR beta diversity per million T cells fell as age increased.

The germline gives CDR1 SGDLS, CDR2 YYNGEE. This CDR3 has 12 residues. The data were also submitted as part of a second study, on T cells of mothers and their children. That study adds: The sample comes from fewer than 10 healthy Caucasian donors: mothers and children.

The origin of this receptor is a boy younger than 18 in good health. The sequenced sample consisted of blood. V gene TRBV9 combines with J gene TRBJ2-3, with unresolved D. The J call may be in error: the DNA end matches TRBJ1-5 better. The CDR3 DNA reads as TGTGCCAGCAGCGTAAGCTCAGATACGCAGCATTTT. Encoded protein: CASSVSSDTQHF.